These 29 T cell receptor beta chains share one sample of origin, sequenced in a study of T cell responses to AZD1222 COVID-19 vaccine. TCRdb's table, derived via immunoSEQ multiplex PCR, lists solely in-frame clones and lacks some. The data contain roughly 150,000 clones, 90% of them singletons. Sequencing was performed on peripheral blood, taken on day 0 of AZD1222 vaccination. The receptors derive from an adult in good health.

The chain carries TRBV5-1 and TRBJ2-7; 8 bases line up with TRBD1. The J segment lost 2 bases and the V segment lost 4 bases, leaving 5 bases of the junction unmatched. The CDR3 is made up of 14 amino acids. Looked up from germline, CDR1 is SGHRS and CDR2 is YFSETQ. The CDR3 DNA is TGCGCCAGCAGCGGAGACAGGGGAGCCTACGAGCAGTACTTC. It specifies CASSGDRGAYEQYF. The full variable domain, in which reference TRBV5-1 and TRBJ2-7 provide the parts outside the CDR3, is KAGVTQTPRYLIKTRGQQVTLSCSPISGHRSVSWYQQTPGQGLQFLFEYFSETQRNKGNFPGRFSGRQFSNSRSEMNVSTLELGDSALYLCASSGDRGAYEQYFGPGTRLTVT.

The V and J genes are TRBV29-1 and TRBJ2-1; 10 nucleotides line up with TRBD1. Per the germline V gene, CDR1 is SQVTM and CDR2 is ANQGSEA. The CDR3 contains 14 residues. The junction had 7 bases not matched to a gene; V was cut back by 7 bases and J by 4 bases. CDR3 sequence reads: CSAYRDRGYNEQFF. CDR3 DNA: TGCAGCGCTTACCGGGACAGGGGATACAATGAGCAGTTCTTC.

V and J are TRBV12-5 and TRBJ1-1; 8 positions agree with TRBD1. The CDR3 is made up of 16 amino acids. CDR1 and CDR2 from the germline V gene are LGHNT and FRNRAP. V was clipped by 0 bases and J by 1 base; unmatched bases: 4. In nucleotides, the CDR3 is TGTGCTAGTGGTTTGGTACTGGACAGGGAGAACACTGAAGCTTTCTTT. It is translated as CASGLVLDRENTEAFF.

The genes are TRBV24-1 and TRBJ2-1; D may be TRBD1 (5 bases). With 4 bases removed from V and 8 bases from J, the gap between germline ends came to 8 bases. The V gene's germline CDR1 is KGHDR and CDR2 SFDVKD. CDR3 size: 12 residues. CDR3 nucleotide sequence: TGTGCCACCAGTGACAGGGCTTATGAGCAGTTCTTC. It codes for CATSDRAYEQFF.

The chain combines TRBV2 with TRBJ1-2; 7 bases map to TRBD1. The CDR3 is made up of 14 amino acids. Germline loops: CDR1 SNHLY, CDR2 FYNNEI. The V gene end was trimmed by 5 bases and the J gene end by 8 bases; junction bases not matched to a gene: 11. In nucleotides, the CDR3 is TGTGCCAGCAGTCCAAGCATCCGGACAGGAGGCTACACCTTC. Amino acids: CASSPSIRTGGYTF.

This chain uses TRBV19 with TRBJ1-3; D not resolved. This CDR3 has 13 amino acids. V gave up 6 bases and J gave up 0 bases, with 6 bases separating them. CDR1 is LNHDA and CDR2 is SQIVND in the germline V gene (reference sequence). The CDR3 nucleotides read TGTGCCAGTAGGGACGGCTCTGGAAACACCATATATTTT. It encodes CASRDGSGNTIYF.

The J gene is TRBJ2-2, the V gene TRBV7-9; D is undetermined. In germline, CDR1 is SEHNR, CDR2 FQNEAQ (reference sequence). The CDR3 runs 13 residues. Trimming took 4 bases from V and 5 from J, leaving 8 bases between them. The CDR3 protein is CASSSVVTGELFF. CDR3 in DNA: TGTGCCAGCAGCTCAGTAGTAACCGGGGAGCTGTTTTTT.

The gene calls are TRBV5-4 and TRBJ2-7; D possibly corresponds to TRBD2 (5 bases). V was trimmed by 4 bases and J by 1 base, leaving 15 bases between them. Germline V gene sequence: CDR1 SGHNT, CDR2 YYREEE (reference sequence). The CDR3 has 15 residues. The CDR3: CASSPVGALSYEQYF. CDR3 coding DNA: TGTGCCAGCAGCCCGGTGGGAGCCCTATCCTACGAGCAGTACTTC.

The chain carries TRBV9 and TRBJ2-7; perhaps TRBD1 as D (5 bases). From germline, CDR1 is SGDLS and CDR2 YYNGEE. The ends were cut back, 0 bases at V and 4 bases at J, with 11 bases in the middle. This CDR3 has 14 residues. CDR3 in DNA: TGTGCCAGCAGCGTAGGCCAGGGTCTATACGAGCAGTACTTC. Translated, it gives CASSVGQGLYEQYF.

The chain couples TRBV6-5 to TRBJ1-1, with D hard to call. The germline gives CDR1 MNHEY, CDR2 SVGAGI. This CDR3 region has 14 residues. The V gene lost 0 bases and the J gene lost 3 bases, with 8 bases spanning the gap. The CDR3 DNA reads as TGTGCCAGCAGTTACTCGAATCGGGACACTGAAGCTTTCTTT. Its translation: CASSYSNRDTEAFF.

Worth noting for this clone: This specimen includes other DNA sequences encoding the same CDR3. This chain joins TRBV18 and TRBJ2-7; tentatively, D is TRBD1 (5 bases). Trimming shortened V by 3 bases and J by 3 bases, and 9 bases separated the two germline ends. The CDR3 has 13 amino acids. Germline CDR1 and CDR2: KGHSH and LQKENI. CDR3 in DNA: TGTGCCAGCTCACCGAACAGGAACTACGAGCAGTACTTC. Its protein product is CASSPNRNYEQYF.

The rearrangement links TRBV23-1 to TRBJ1-2; 8 bases fit TRBD1. TRBV23-1 is given ORF status, its function remaining uncertain. There are 15 residues in the CDR3. V shed 0 bases and J 4 bases; nucleotides not matched to a gene: 4. The CDR3 here is CASSQSRGRIYGYTF. In nucleotides, the CDR3 is TGCGCCAGCAGTCAATCCAGGGGGCGCATCTATGGCTACACCTTC.

The chain uses TRBV7-2 and TRBJ1-2; TRBD1 matches 9 bases. The CDR3 covers 15 residues. With 3 bases clipped from V and 4 bases from J, the junction kept 6 bases outside the gene matches. The germline CDR1 and CDR2 sequences are SGHTA and FQGNSA. As DNA, the CDR3 is TGTGCCAGCAGCTTTACAGGGGGCCGGGGCTATGGCTACACCTTC. This sequence encodes CASSFTGGRGYGYTF.

This clone appeared once. This rearrangement joins TRBV6-2 or TRBV6-3 to TRBJ1-5; tentatively, D is TRBD1 (6 bases). Germline V CDR1 and CDR2: MNHEY, SVGEGT. The ends were cut back, 2 bases at V and 4 bases at J, with 12 bases in the middle. This CDR3 is 15 amino acids long. The CDR3 sequence: CASSYGDRRNQPQHF. As DNA, the CDR3 is TGTGCCAGCAGTTACGGTGACAGGAGAAATCAGCCCCAGCATTTT.

The rearrangement joins TRBV2 to TRBJ1-1, with TRBD1 matching 7 bases. The germline CDR1 and CDR2 sequences are SNHLY and FYNNEI. With V trimmed by 1 base and J by 4 bases, 3 bases remained unmatched. The CDR3 consists of 14 residues. CDR3 in DNA: TGTGCCAGCAGTGAAGTAGCAGGGGGCACTGAAGCTTTCTTT. Amino acids: CASSEVAGGTEAFF.

The V and J genes are TRBV19 and TRBJ1-4, with no clear D. CDR1 is LNHDA and CDR2 is SQIVND in the germline V gene (reference sequence). V dropped 5 bases and J dropped 13 bases, with 23 bases sitting between them. CDR3 length: 15 residues. The chain's CDR3 is CASSSLDLALWGLFF. The CDR3 DNA is TGTGCCAGTAGTTCCCTGGACCTGGCCCTATGGGGACTGTTTTTT.

The rearrangement joins TRBV28 to TRBJ2-4; D remains unclear. This CDR3 comprises 16 residues. V was trimmed by 3 bases and J by 7 bases, leaving 19 bases between them. Per germline, CDR1 MDHEN and CDR2 SYDVKM. The CDR3 DNA follows: TGTGCCAGCAGTTTCGTCTCGGTGTCGTTAGGGAACATTCAGTACTTC. It codes for CASSFVSVSLGNIQYF. Full variable domain (outside the CDR3, taken from reference TRBV28 and TRBJ2-4): DVKVTQSSRYLVKRTGEKVFLECVQDMDHENMFWYRQDPGLGLRLIYFSYDVKMKEKGDIPEGYSVSREKKERFSLILESASTNQTSMYLCASSFVSVSLGNIQYFGAGTRLSVL.

The chain carries TRBV18 and TRBJ1-4; weak D call: TRBD1 (5 bases). The CDR3 is made up of 16 amino acids. Per germline, CDR1 KGHSH and CDR2 LQKENI. V gave up 3 bases and J gave up 5 bases, with 16 bases separating them. In DNA form, the CDR3 reads TGTGCCAGCTCACCGAGGAGTCAGGGTGGAAATGAAAAACTGTTTTTT. It encodes CASSPRSQGGNEKLFF. Supplemented by reference TRBV18 and TRBJ1-4, the full variable domain reads NAGVMQNPRHLVRRRGQEARLRCSPMKGHSHVYWYRQLPEEGLKFMVYLQKENIIDESGMPKERFSAEFPKEGPSILRIQQVVRGDSAAYFCASSPRSQGGNEKLFFGSGTQLSVL.

This rearrangement joins TRBV29-1 to TRBJ2-7, with D perhaps being TRBD1 or TRBD2 (6 bases each). Deletions cut 5 bases from V and 5 bases from J, with 16 bases between. The CDR3 has 13 amino acids. Germline CDR1 and CDR2: SQVTM and ANQGSEA. The CDR3 sequence is CSVSTGTLDEQYF. CDR3 nucleotide sequence: TGCAGCGTTTCCACAGGGACTTTGGACGAGCAGTACTTC.

The rearrangement uses TRBV2 and TRBJ2-7; TRBD2 matches 12 bases. The CDR3 length is 15 residues. Germline V gene sequence: CDR1 SNHLY, CDR2 FYNNEI. V lost 6 bases, J lost 0 bases, and 3 bases stayed unmatched. Here the CDR3 reads CASRQTSGSSYEQYF. In DNA form, the CDR3 reads TGTGCCAGCAGACAGACTAGCGGGAGCTCCTACGAGCAGTACTTC.

The chain has TRBV4-3 and TRBJ1-2, with D unresolved. The CDR3 covers 14 residues. With 1 base removed from V and 6 bases from J, the gap between germline ends came to 12 bases. Germline CDR1 reads LGHNA; CDR2 reads YSLEER. The CDR3 here is CASSQGVGVDGYTF. CDR3 coding DNA: TGCGCCAGCAGCCAAGGGGTTGGGGTGGATGGCTACACCTTC.

The gene calls are TRBV4-1 and TRBJ2-5; maybe TRBD2 (5 bases). Per germline, CDR1 MGHRA and CDR2 YSYEKL. Trimming took off 1 base at V and 4 bases at J, with 7 bases between the two ends. This CDR3 region has 13 residues. The CDR3 region is CASSQVSGETQYF. DNA of the CDR3: TGCGCCAGCAGCCAAGTAAGCGGAGAGACCCAGTACTTC.

The chain combines TRBV6-5 with TRBJ2-3, with D tentatively TRBD1 (6 bases). CDR3 length: 13 amino acids. V was trimmed by 10 bases and J by 3 bases, leaving 14 bases between them. Germline CDR1 MNHEY, CDR2 SVGAGI. CDR3 coding DNA: TGTGCCACCCAGACAGGAGGAACAGATACGCAGTATTTT. Translating it yields CATQTGGTDTQYF.

The chain is built from TRBV19 and TRBJ1-2, with 12 bases fitting TRBD1. V gave up 6 bases and J gave up 5 bases; unmatched junction bases: 7. Germline CDR1 is LNHDA and CDR2 is SQIVND (reference sequence). The CDR3 runs to 15 residues. The CDR3 sequence is CASRPGQGAFYGYTF. In nucleotides, the CDR3 is TGTGCCAGTAGACCGGGACAGGGGGCTTTTTATGGCTACACCTTC.

The CDR3 sequence is CASSQDTDTIYF. CDR3 nucleotides: TGTGCCAGCAGCCAAGATACGGACACCATATATTTT. The genes are TRBV3-1 (or the pseudogene TRBV3-2) and TRBJ1-3; no definite D call. Germline lookup yields CDR1 LGHDT and CDR2 YNNKEL (reference sequence). The CDR3 runs to 12 residues. Trimming removed 0 bases at V and 8 bases at J, with 5 bases between.

The chain carries TRBV18 and TRBJ2-7; 11 bases match TRBD1. V lost 3 bases, J lost 2 bases, and 3 bases stayed unmatched. Germline V gene lookup returns CDR1 KGHSH and CDR2 LQKENI. The CDR3 loop spans 15 amino acids. The CDR3 nucleotides read TGTGCCAGCTCACCGGGGACAGGGGGGACCTACGAGCAGTACTTC. Translating gives CASSPGTGGTYEQYF.

This clone was seen a handful of times. Here the CDR3 DNA reads TGTGCCAGTACCAAGAGGGGCACTGAAGCTTTCTTT. Protein product: CASTKRGTEAFF. The rearrangement uses TRBV19 and TRBJ1-1; weak D call: TRBD1 (5 bases). There are 12 residues in the CDR3. CDR1 LNHDA and CDR2 SQIVND come from the germline V gene (reference sequence). Deletions cut 7 bases from V and 4 bases from J, with 10 bases between.

There are a few counts of this clone. The V call is TRBV5-8, the J call TRBJ2-3, with TRBD1 matching over 11 bases. This CDR3 has 16 amino acids. Germline-derived CDR1 and CDR2 are SGHTS and YDEGEE. Trimming cost V 5 bases and J 2 bases; bases outside gene matches: 7. This CDR3 is CASRSDRGRPTDTQYF. DNA of the CDR3: TGTGCCAGCAGATCGGACAGGGGGCGGCCCACAGATACGCAGTATTTT.

This clone was detected only once. The V call is TRBV11-2, the J call TRBJ2-1; 7 bases fit TRBD2. There are 19 residues in the CDR3. Germline trimming cut 1 base from V and 6 bases from J; bases unmatched to any gene: 18. Germline V lookup: CDR1 SGHAT, CDR2 FQNNGV. The DNA for the CDR3 is TGTGCCAGCAGCTTAGCCCCCGGGGACTATGATCCCGCTGGCAATGAGCAGTTCTTC. It specifies CASSLAPGDYDPAGNEQFF.